This is a list of T cell receptor beta chains from one sample in a study of T cell clonotyping in hematopoietic cell transplantation. The data were produced by immunoSEQ multiplex PCR, yet TCRdb's version contains in-frame clones alone and is incomplete. The data show under 7,000 clones, approximately 90% seen once. The source was peripheral blood mononuclear cells, collected 100 days after allogeneic stem cell transplant. The receptors were gathered from a female patient in her 50s who had an allogeneic stem cell transplant from an unrelated donor, so T cells may come from the graft donor. Some clones in this sample may be carry-over from other donors' samples. The CDR3 runs from the conserved cysteine through the conserved F or W. D genes are given only for firm matches. The size field is filled for only some rows; it gives once, few, many or a size class.

V	size	D	length	J	CDR3	DNA
TRBV2	.	TRBD1	16	TRBJ1-3	CASILGQGPSGNTIYF	TGTGCCAGCATCCTCGGACAGGGCCCCTCTGGAAACACCATATATTTT
TRBV10-2	once	TRBD2	14	TRBJ2-7	CASSDSGGIYEQYF	TGCGCCAGCAGTGATAGCGGGGGGATCTACGAGCAGTACTTC
TRBV6-6	.	.	13	TRBJ2-6	CASIISGANVLTF	TGTGCCAGCATTATCTCTGGGGCCAACGTCCTGACTTTC
TRBV6-5	.	.	13	TRBJ1-1	CASSYRVNTEAFF	TGTGCCAGCAGTTACAGGGTAAACACTGAAGCTTTCTTT
TRBV30	.	.	12	TRBJ1-1	CAWKGGGTEAFF	TGTGCCTGGAAGGGCGGGGGGACTGAAGCTTTCTTT
TRBV11-3	.	.	13	TRBJ2-5	CASSTEQGGTQYF	TGTGCCAGCAGCACAGAGCAGGGCGGGACCCAGTACTTC
TRBV29-1	.	TRBD1	13	TRBJ1-2	CSVVGQGAGGYTF	TGCAGCGTTGTTGGGCAGGGGGCTGGTGGCTACACCTTC
TRBV10-1	.	.	12	TRBJ1-1	CASIPVPFGAFF	TGCGCCAGCATCCCAGTTCCTTTCGGGGCTTTCTTT
TRBV5-1	once	.	14	TRBJ1-1	CASSLVPGTLEAFF	TGCGCCAGCAGCTTGGTACCTGGGACACTTGAAGCTTTCTTT
TRBV30	.	.	14	TRBJ2-4	CAWSVGVAKNIQYF	TGTGCCTGGAGTGTAGGAGTTGCCAAAAACATTCAGTACTTC
TRBV7-9	.	.	15	TRBJ1-4	CASSPPTKWGEKLFF	TGTGCCAGCAGCCCCCCGACTAAATGGGGTGAAAAACTGTTTTTT
TRBV5-1	few	TRBD1	16	TRBJ2-3	CASSLRDRASTDTQYF	TGCGCCAGCAGCTTGCGGGACAGGGCTAGCACAGATACGCAGTATTTT
TRBV10-1	few	.	15	TRBJ2-1	CASSEFGLPYNEQFF	TGCGCCAGCAGTGAGTTTGGTCTTCCCTACAATGAGCAGTTCTTC
TRBV5-6	.	.	16	TRBJ1-6	CASSHPNTHHNSPLHF	TGTGCCAGCAGCCACCCCAACACGCACCATAATTCACCCCTCCACTTT
TRBV29-1	.	.	14	TRBJ1-2	CSVEGGRDDYGYTF	TGCAGCGTTGAAGGGGGCAGGGACGACTATGGCTACACCTTC
TRBV6-1	once	TRBD1	13	TRBJ2-3	CAGGTGDTDTQYF	TGTGCCGGAGGGACAGGAGACACAGATACGCAGTATTTT
TRBV25-1	.	.	17	TRBJ1-1	CASSPLRGVPGDTEAFF	TGTGCCAGCAGTCCTCTGCGTGGGGTCCCTGGTGACACTGAAGCTTTCTTT
TRBV7-9	.	.	13	TRBJ1-5	CASSKTGPGPQHF	TGTGCCAGCAGCAAGACGGGGCCGGGGCCCCAGCATTTT
TRBV2	.	.	15	TRBJ1-4	CASSEMGKTNEKLFF	TGTGCCAGCAGTGAAATGGGGAAGACTAATGAAAAACTGTTTTTT
TRBV7-8	.	TRBD1	16	TRBJ1-6	CASSSLGQGENSPLHF	TGTGCCAGCAGCTCGTTGGGACAGGGGGAGAATTCACCCCTCCACTTT
TRBV5-1	.	.	16	TRBJ2-5	CASLPWPGAYQETQYF	TGCGCCAGCCTCCCCTGGCCAGGGGCGTACCAAGAGACCCAGTACTTC
TRBV15	.	TRBD1	14	TRBJ2-2	CATGGTGYTGELFF	TGTGCCACCGGCGGGACAGGGTACACCGGGGAGCTGTTTTTT
TRBV6-1	.	TRBD1	18	TRBJ2-7	CASSGQPSLGTGVYEQYF	TGTGCCAGCAGTGGACAACCATCCTTAGGGACAGGGGTCTACGAGCAGTACTTC
TRBV9	once	.	14	TRBJ1-5	CASSGGAGLQPQHF	TGTGCCAGCAGCGGAGGGGCAGGGTTACAGCCCCAGCATTTT
TRBV19	.	.	15	TRBJ1-6	CASSSTRGSYSPLHF	TGTGCCAGTAGTTCAACCCGGGGGAGTTATTCACCCCTCCACTTT